This T cell receptor (beta chain) was sequenced during a study of T-cell reconstitution after alpha-beta-depleted transplantation in children (dated by TCRdb to 2016 to 2017). Some background on the complete study: Using TCR repertoire profiling, the study quantitatively followed how T-cell immune reconstitution unfolded in children after TCRalphabeta/CD19-depleted allogeneic hematopoietic cell transplantation. The paper's findings and limits, for the study overall: The frequencies of hyperexpanded clones fell over the following months, and after one year, T-cell counts and TCRbeta diversity were mostly attributed to newly produced T cells. The high TCRbeta diversity at day 60 in some patients was ascribed to recipient T cells and intrathymic progenitors that had survived conditioning. The apparently early alphabetaT-cell count recovery about two months after transplant was reportedly dependent on only several hundred rapidly expanded clones derived from non-depleted graft cells.

Receptors were amplified or captured by PCR. Sequencing used an Illumina HiSeq 2500. To normalize quantification of the TCRbeta repertoire, the TCR libraries were built with molecular barcoding that relied on unique molecular identifiers. TCRdb reprocessed the public reads (quality trimming at Q25 with fastp, clone calling with MiXCR) and kept in-frame beta chains. Every distinct CDR3 protein forms one entry, paired with its most common genes and DNA. In this sample the table shows 150,000 to 200,000 distinct CDR3 sequences, around 10% of which occur a single time. The biggest ten clones account for about 13% of the sample. The intended sense of this specimen's treatment or condition label: allogeneic hematopoietic cell transplantation with graft depleted of TCRalphabeta T cells and CD19 B cells. The transplant recipients were children given TCRalphabeta/CD19-depleted allogeneic hematopoietic cell grafts.

Notes on this clonotype: Its antigen is not yet known. No base quality information exists; no much larger clone differs at one position.

Deletion took 0 bases off V and 1 base off J, with a span of 11 bases between the germline ends. CDR1 and CDR2 are drawn from the germline V gene: MRHNA, SNTAGT. From the cysteine through the phenylalanine, the CDR3 covers 16 amino acids. This entry keeps only the CDR3 DNA: 48 bases, framed from base 1. Sequenced material: PBMCs, taken before TCRalphabeta/CD19-depleted stem cell transplant. The V gene is TRBV6-4 and the J gene is TRBJ2-3; the D call is possibly TRBD1 or TRBD2, each sharing 5 bases. This TCR came from a boy aged 2 to 9 with acute myeloid leukemia, due to receive a stem cell transplant. The CDR3 has the sequence CASSDSRGFGTDTQYF. The sequenced DNA: TGTGCCAGCAGTGACTCGAGGGGTTTCGGCACAGATACGCAGTATTTT.